Each of the 5 T cell receptor beta chains below was sequenced from the same sample in a study of blood T cell repertoires in COVID-19. The table came from immunoSEQ multiplex PCR; TCRdb's copy has only in-frame clones and leaves some out. Among 200,000 to 250,000 clones listed, more than 80% were seen once. Sample: PBMCs or T cells enriched from blood (not recorded which). All receptors come from a man in his fifties who had been exposed to COVID-19.

This rearrangement joins TRBV7-3 to TRBJ1-1, with D unclear. Trimming pared 5 bases from V and 0 bases from J, leaving 7 bases between. Germline lookup yields CDR1 SGHTA and CDR2 FQGTGA. The CDR3 has 13 residues. The chain's CDR3 is CASSPQMNTEAFF. The CDR3 DNA follows: TGTGCCAGCAGCCCTCAGATGAACACTGAAGCTTTCTTT.

The J gene is TRBJ1-6, the V gene TRBV3-1 (or the pseudogene TRBV3-2); 9 nucleotides match TRBD1. Germline lookup yields CDR1 LGHDT and CDR2 YNNKEL (reference sequence). The trim removed 4 bases at V and 8 bases at J, leaving 6 bases unmatched. CDR3 length: 15 amino acids. The CDR3, as DNA: TGTGCCAGCAGCCTTGGGACAGGGAAGGATTCACCCCTCCACTTT. Its protein product is CASSLGTGKDSPLHF.

This chain connects TRBV3-1 (or the pseudogene TRBV3-2) to TRBJ2-1; 8 nucleotides line up with TRBD2. The CDR3 runs to 14 residues. V lost 3 bases and J lost 3; bases outside the gene matches: 1. Germline lookup yields CDR1 LGHDT and CDR2 YNNKEL (reference sequence). Written as DNA, the CDR3 is TGTGCCAGCAGCCATAGCGGGAACTACAATGAGCAGTTCTTC. Protein: CASSHSGNYNEQFF.

This clone was picked up one time. The sample carries other DNA sequences with the same CDR3. The chain carries TRBV30 and TRBJ1-2; D is undetermined. The ends were cut back, 0 bases at V and 7 bases at J, with 6 bases in the middle. This CDR3 has 11 amino acids. In germline, CDR1 is GTSNPN, CDR2 SVGIG (reference sequence). The CDR3 DNA reads TGTGCCTGGAGTGTAGGAGCTGGCTACACCTTC. This translates into CAWSVGAGYTF.

This chain links TRBV7-2 with TRBJ1-1; D ambiguous. The V gene's germline CDR1 is SGHTA and CDR2 FQGNSA. CDR3 size: 15 residues. Trimming took off 5 bases at V and 3 bases at J, with 16 bases between the two ends. In DNA form, the CDR3 reads TGTGCCAGCAGCCCGCGGTATGGGTATGACACTGAAGCTTTCTTT. Translation: CASSPRYGYDTEAFF.